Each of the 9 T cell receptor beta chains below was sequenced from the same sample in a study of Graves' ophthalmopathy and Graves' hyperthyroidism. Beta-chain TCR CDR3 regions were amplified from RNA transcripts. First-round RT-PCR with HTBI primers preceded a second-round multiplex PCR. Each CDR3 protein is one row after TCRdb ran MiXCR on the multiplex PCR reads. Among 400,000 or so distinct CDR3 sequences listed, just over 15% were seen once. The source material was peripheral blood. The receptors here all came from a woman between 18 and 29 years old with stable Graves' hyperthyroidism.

The CDR3 nucleotides are TGTGCCAGTAGTATAGATTTAGGGGCCAGGGAATATGGCTACACCTTC. It specifies CASSIDLGAREYGYTF. This chain joins TRBV19 and TRBJ1-2, with D possibly TRBD1 on 5 matching bases. The length of the CDR3 is 16 residues. V gave up 0 bases and J gave up 5 bases, with 16 bases separating them. The germline V gene encodes CDR1 LNHDA and CDR2 SQIVND (reference sequence).

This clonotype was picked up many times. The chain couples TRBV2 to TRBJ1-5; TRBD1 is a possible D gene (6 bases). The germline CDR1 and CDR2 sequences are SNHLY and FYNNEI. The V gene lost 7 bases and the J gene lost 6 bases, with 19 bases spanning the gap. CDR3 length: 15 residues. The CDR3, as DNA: TGTGCCAGCACCGAACGGGGGGCGGCGAGTCAGCCCCAGCATTTT. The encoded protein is CASTERGAASQPQHF. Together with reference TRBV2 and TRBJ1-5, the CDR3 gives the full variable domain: EPEVTQTPSHQVTQMGQEVILRCVPISNHLYFYWYRQILGQKVEFLVSFYNNEISEKSEIFDDQFSVERPDGSNFTLKIRSTKLEDSAMYFCASTERGAASQPQHFGDGTRLSIL.

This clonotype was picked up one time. CDR3 DNA sequence: TGTGCCAGCATCCGACAGGGGGTGGCGAGGGGCTACACCTTC. This encodes CASIRQGVARGYTF. This chain uses TRBV12-3 or TRBV12-4 with TRBJ1-2; TRBD1 agrees at 9 bases. The CDR3 is made up of 14 amino acids. V was pared by 7 bases and J by 8 bases, with 11 bases of the junction left unmatched.

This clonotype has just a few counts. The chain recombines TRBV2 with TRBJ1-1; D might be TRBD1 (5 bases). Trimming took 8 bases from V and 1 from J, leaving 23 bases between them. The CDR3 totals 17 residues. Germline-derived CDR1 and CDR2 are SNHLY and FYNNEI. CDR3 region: CASGKGLPSERNTEAFF. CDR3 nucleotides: TGTGCCAGCGGGAAGGGGCTCCCCTCTGAACGGAACACTGAAGCTTTCTTT.

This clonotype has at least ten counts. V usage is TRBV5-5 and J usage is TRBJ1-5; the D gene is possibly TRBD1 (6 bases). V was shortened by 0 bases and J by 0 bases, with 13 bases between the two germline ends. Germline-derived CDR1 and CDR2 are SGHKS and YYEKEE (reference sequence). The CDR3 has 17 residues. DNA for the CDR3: TGTGCCAGCAGCTTGGGGGCAGGGGACCATAGCAATCAGCCCCAGCATTTT. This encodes CASSLGAGDHSNQPQHF.

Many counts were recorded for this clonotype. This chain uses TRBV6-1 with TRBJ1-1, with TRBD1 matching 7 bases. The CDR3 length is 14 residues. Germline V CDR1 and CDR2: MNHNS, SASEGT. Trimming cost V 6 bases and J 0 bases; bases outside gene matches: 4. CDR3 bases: TGTGCCAGCAGCGTCGGGACAGTGAACACTGAAGCTTTCTTT. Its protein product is CASSVGTVNTEAFF.

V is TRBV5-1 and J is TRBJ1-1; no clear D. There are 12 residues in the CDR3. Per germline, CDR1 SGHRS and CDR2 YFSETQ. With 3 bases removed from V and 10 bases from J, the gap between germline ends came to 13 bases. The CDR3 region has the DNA TGCGCCAGCAGCTACGAAGGTTGGGGAGCTTTCTTT. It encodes CASSYEGWGAFF.

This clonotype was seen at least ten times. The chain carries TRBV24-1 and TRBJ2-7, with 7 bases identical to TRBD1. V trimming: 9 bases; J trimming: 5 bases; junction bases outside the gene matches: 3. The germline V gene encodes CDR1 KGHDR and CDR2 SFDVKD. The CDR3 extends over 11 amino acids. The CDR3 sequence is CATQGDHEQYF. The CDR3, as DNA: TGTGCCACCCAGGGGGACCACGAGCAGTACTTC.

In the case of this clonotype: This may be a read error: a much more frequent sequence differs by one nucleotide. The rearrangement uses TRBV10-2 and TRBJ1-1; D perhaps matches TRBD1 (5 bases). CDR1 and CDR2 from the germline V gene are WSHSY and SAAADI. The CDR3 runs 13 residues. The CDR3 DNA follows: TGCGCCAGCAAAACCAGCCATGGGACTGAAGCTTGCTTT. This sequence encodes CASKTSHGTEACF.